The clone carrying this TCR beta chain was seen only a few times. The sample is drawn from a study of blood T cell repertoires in COVID-19. The ends were cut back, 4 bases at V and 6 bases at J, with 12 bases in the middle. CDR1 and CDR2 from the germline V gene are LGHDT and YNNKEL (reference sequence). This CDR3 comprises 14 residues. Measured with immunoSEQ multiplex PCR; TCRdb has only the in-frame clones, and not every one. The data show about 240,000 clones, more than 75% seen once. The TCR comes from a man at least 80 years old with acute or convalescent COVID-19. This chain connects TRBV3-1 (or the pseudogene TRBV3-2) to TRBJ2-2; D remains ambiguous. Material: peripheral blood. This CDR3 is CASSPPEIAGELFF. In DNA, the CDR3 is TGTGCCAGCAGCCCGCCGGAGATAGCCGGGGAGCTGTTTTTT.